The 32 T cell receptor beta chains presented below share a single source sample, sequenced in a study of T cells in Graves' hyperthyroidism and ophthalmopathy (dated by TCRdb to about 2019). Library preparation used multiplex PCR. Data came from an Illumina HiSeq 2000. The TCR beta CDR3 regions were amplified from RNA transcripts. A first-round RT-PCR of the TCR CDR3 used the HTBI primer set with the Qiagen OneStep RT-PCR kit. Starting from the raw public reads, TCRdb applied fastp trimming at Q25, assembled clones with MiXCR and retained in-frame beta chains. Each CDR3 protein gets just one entry, which takes the most common genes and DNA from the rows behind it. The sample has a few hundred thousand distinct CDR3 sequences on record, about 46% of them singletons. The ten largest clones add up to around 44% of the sample. The source material was peripheral blood or thyroid tissue (not recorded which). These receptors came from an adult woman with Graves' disease, either hyperthyroidism or ophthalmopathy (not recorded which).

There are many counts of this clonotype. V gene TRBV7-2 combines with J gene TRBJ2-5; 7 positions agree with TRBD1. The germline V gene has CDR1 SGHTA and CDR2 FQGNSA. This CDR3 region has 12 residues. After removal of 6 bases from V and 5 bases from J, the junction contained 3 bases not matched to a gene. The CDR3 is CASRGGGETQYF. CDR3 sequence (DNA): TGTGCCAGCAGAGGGGGCGGGGAGACCCAGTACTTC.

This clonotype was seen repeatedly, ten times or more. The chain combines TRBV25-1 with TRBJ1-2; D possibly corresponds to TRBD1 (5 bases). Germline CDR1 and CDR2: MGHDK and SYGVNS. V was cut by 4 bases and J by 4 bases, with 10 bases left in between. The CDR3 covers 13 residues. In nucleotides, the CDR3 is TGTGCCAGCAGTGGAGGGACTTCCTATGGCTACACCTTC. Protein: CASSGGTSYGYTF.

The chain couples TRBV6-1 to TRBJ1-5, with D perhaps matching TRBD1 (6 bases). V lost 5 bases, J lost 1 base, and 15 bases lay in between. The CDR3 contains 16 residues. Germline-derived CDR1 and CDR2 are MNHNS and SASEGT. CDR3 protein: CASSLQVRGSNQPQHF. CDR3 DNA: TGTGCCAGCAGTCTCCAAGTCAGGGGAAGCAATCAGCCCCAGCATTTT.

This chain joins TRBV28 and TRBJ1-4, with TRBD1 matching 7 bases. The CDR3 contains 13 residues. Germline V gene sequence: CDR1 MDHEN, CDR2 SYDVKM. The ends lost 6 bases at V and 6 bases at J; junction bases unmatched: 4. CDR3 region: CASRTGIYEKLFF. The DNA of the CDR3 is TGTGCCAGCAGGACAGGGATTTATGAAAAACTGTTTTTT.

This clonotype appeared a single time. This sequence joins TRBV20-1 and TRBJ1-1; no clear D. The CDR3 runs 11 residues. The germline gives CDR1 DFQATT, CDR2 SNEGSKA (reference sequence). Deletions cut 6 bases from V and 7 bases from J, with 12 bases between. CDR3 protein: CSAPLQFEAFF. The CDR3 nucleotides read TGCAGTGCCCCCCTCCAGTTTGAAGCTTTCTTT.

Concerning this clonotype: This could be a read error, since a much larger clone is one nucleotide away. The J gene is TRBJ1-5, the V gene TRBV19, with D unresolved. Germline CDR1 and CDR2: LNHDA and SQIVND (reference sequence). There are 14 residues in the CDR3. CDR3 nucleotide sequence: TGTTCCAGTAGTATAGAACAGCTAAATCAGCCCCAGCATTTT. This translates into CSSSIEQLNQPQHF. The full variable domain, its missing parts supplied by reference TRBV19 and TRBJ1-5, is DGGITQSPKYLFRKEGQNVTLSCEQNLNHDAMYWYRQDPGQGLRLIYYSQIVNDFQKGDIAEGYSVSREKKESFPLTVTSAQKNPTAFYLCSSSIEQLNQPQHFGDGTRLSIL.

The rearrangement joins TRBV6-6 to TRBJ1-6, with D hard to call. This CDR3 comprises 10 residues. Deletions cut 7 bases from V and 8 bases from J, with 3 bases between. From germline, CDR1 is MNHNY and CDR2 SVGAGI (reference sequence). The CDR3 sequence is CASNYSPLHF. In DNA form, the CDR3 reads TGTGCCAGCAATTATTCACCCCTCCACTTT.

This rearrangement joins TRBV7-8 to TRBJ2-7; D gene unclear. Germline loops: CDR1 SGHVS, CDR2 FQNEAQ. Trimming took 0 bases from V and 7 from J, leaving 7 bases between them. The CDR3 contains 12 residues. In DNA form, the CDR3 reads TGTGCCAGCAGCTTAGCGGCCCTTGAGCAGTACTTC. This gives the protein CASSLAALEQYF.

The V and J genes are TRBV2 and TRBJ2-7, with 11 nucleotides matching TRBD2. V gave up 1 base and J gave up 5 bases; unmatched junction bases: 10. This CDR3 comprises 17 residues. Germline CDR1 reads SNHLY; CDR2 reads FYNNEI. The DNA for the CDR3 is TGTGCCAGCAGTGAAGGTAGCGGGAGGGTCGTTTTCCACGAGCAGTACTTC. Protein sequence: CASSEGSGRVVFHEQYF.

This sequence joins TRBV4-3 and TRBJ1-2; D gene ambiguous. V lost 6 bases, J lost 0 bases, and 17 bases lay in between. In germline, CDR1 is LGHNA, CDR2 YSLEER. The CDR3 is 16 residues long. The CDR3: CASRDGSADPNYGYTF. Written as DNA, the CDR3 is TGCGCCAGCAGAGACGGTTCGGCCGATCCTAACTATGGCTACACCTTC.

This clonotype has ten or more counts. The V gene is TRBV10-3, the J gene TRBJ2-7, with 8 positions matching TRBD1. The V gene end was trimmed by 6 bases and the J gene end by 1 base; junction bases not matched to a gene: 8. CDR3 length: 15 residues. Germline-derived CDR1 and CDR2 are ENHRY and SYGVKD. The CDR3 region has the DNA TGTGCCATCAGAGCCCCCGGGACAGGTTCCTACGAGCAGTACTTC. The encoded protein is CAIRAPGTGSYEQYF.

CDR3 sequence (DNA): TGTGCCAGTAGTAATAGGGCTGGGGCCAACGTCCTGACTTTC. Translating gives CASSNRAGANVLTF. V gene TRBV19 combines with J gene TRBJ2-6; D remains unclear. The germline V and J ends were trimmed by 4 bases and 2 bases, with 6 bases remaining between them. Germline V gene lookup returns CDR1 LNHDA and CDR2 SQIVND (reference sequence). The CDR3 contains 14 residues.

This clonotype was seen once. The gene calls are TRBV4-2 and TRBJ2-6, with D unclear. Germline V gene lookup returns CDR1 LGHNA and CDR2 YNFKEQ. The CDR3 length is 16 residues. V lost 0 bases, J lost 2 bases, and 8 bases lay in between. CDR3 nucleotide sequence: TGTGCCAGCAGCCAAGATTGGGGAACTGGGGCCAACGTCCTGACTTTC. Amino acid sequence: CASSQDWGTGANVLTF.

V usage is TRBV2 and J usage is TRBJ2-6, with TRBD1 identical over 7 bases. The germline V gene encodes CDR1 SNHLY and CDR2 FYNNEI. J lost 7 bases, V lost 5 bases, and 8 bases had no gene match. CDR3 size: 15 residues. CDR3 nucleotides: TGTGCCAGCAGTCGTCAGGGGACAGCCGCCAACGTCCTGACTTTC. Translation gives CASSRQGTAANVLTF.

This clonotype has at least ten counts. The chain couples TRBV5-1 to TRBJ2-5; TRBD2 aligns across 10 bases. This CDR3 spans 16 amino acids. The germline V gene has CDR1 SGHRS and CDR2 YFSETQ. V lost 4 bases, J lost 3 bases, and 9 bases stayed unmatched. CDR3 coding DNA: TGCGCCAGCAGCCCCCGACCCGGACTAGCGGAAGAGACCCAGTACTTC. It translates to CASSPRPGLAEETQYF.

This clonotype was found a few times. The chain has TRBV28 and TRBJ2-5; either TRBD1 or TRBD2 may fit D (5 bases each). This CDR3 spans 13 amino acids. Per the germline V gene, CDR1 is MDHEN and CDR2 is SYDVKM. The V end lost 6 bases, the J end lost 3 bases, and 11 bases lay between the germline ends. The CDR3 spells CASSGTVKETQYF. The CDR3 nucleotides are TGTGCCAGCAGCGGGACGGTAAAAGAGACCCAGTACTTC.

J is TRBJ1-2 and V is TRBV19; D possibly corresponds to TRBD1 (5 bases). CDR1 is LNHDA and CDR2 is SQIVND in the germline V gene (reference sequence). With 5 bases removed from V and 8 bases from J, the gap between germline ends came to 12 bases. This CDR3 is 12 amino acids long. The CDR3, as DNA: TGTGCCAGTAGTGCAGGCTGGGACGGCTACACCTTC. Translated, it gives CASSAGWDGYTF.

The gene calls are TRBV5-5 and TRBJ1-1; D gene unclear. Germline V gives CDR1 SGHKS, CDR2 YYEKEE (reference sequence). V was pared by 1 base and J by 11 bases, with 15 bases between. This CDR3 comprises 13 residues. CDR3 residues: CASSLTGPTLAFF. In nucleotides, the CDR3 is TGTGCCAGCAGCTTGACGGGTCCGACTCTGGCTTTCTTT.

This chain links TRBV15 with TRBJ2-6; D possibly corresponds to TRBD1 (6 bases). The CDR3 extends over 17 amino acids. Germline CDR1 reads LNHNV; CDR2 reads YYDKDF (reference sequence). Trimming removed 1 base from V and 0 bases from J, with 10 bases in between. The DNA of the CDR3 is TGTGCCACCAGCAGAGGGACAGTTGGCTCTGGGGCCAACGTCCTGACTTTC. Encoded protein: CATSRGTVGSGANVLTF.

There are many counts of this clonotype. V is TRBV29-1 and J is TRBJ2-5; D unresolved. Germline lookup yields CDR1 SQVTM and CDR2 ANQGSEA. V shed 4 bases and J shed 3 bases, with 15 bases lying between them. This CDR3 spans 14 amino acids. The CDR3 is CSVGTGLQKETQYF. CDR3 nucleotide sequence: TGCAGCGTTGGGACGGGTCTCCAAAAAGAGACCCAGTACTTC.

The sample holds many counts of this clonotype. The chain joins TRBV4-2 to TRBJ2-2; D gene unclear. Looked up from germline, CDR1 is LGHNA and CDR2 is YNFKEQ. Trimming pared 0 bases from V and 0 bases from J, leaving 8 bases between. The CDR3 totals 16 residues. The CDR3 reads CASSQEATTNTGELFF. The CDR3 nucleotides are TGTGCCAGCAGCCAAGAAGCCACCACGAACACCGGGGAGCTGTTTTTT.

The gene calls are TRBV10-3 and TRBJ2-2, with TRBD2 matching over 7 bases. The trim removed 4 bases at V and 7 bases at J, leaving 12 bases unmatched. The CDR3 sequence is 16 residues long. The germline CDR1 and CDR2 sequences are ENHRY and SYGVKD. CDR3 region: CAISAHGGGQSGELFF. The CDR3 bases are TGTGCCATCAGTGCCCACGGGGGAGGGCAGAGCGGGGAGCTGTTTTTT.

This sequence joins TRBV20-1 and TRBJ2-5; 12 bases match TRBD2. CDR1 is DFQATT, CDR2 SNEGSKA, per germline (reference sequence). V trimming: 4 bases; J trimming: 2 bases; junction bases outside the gene matches: 2. The CDR3 is 14 residues long. The CDR3 DNA is TGCAGTGCTACCGGACTAGCGGGACAAGAGACCCAGTACTTC. Translated, it gives CSATGLAGQETQYF.

This chain's CDR3 is CASSLWSGDEKLFF. The DNA for the CDR3 is TGTGCCAGCAGTTTGTGGTCAGGGGATGAAAAACTGTTTTTT. The gene calls are TRBV27 and TRBJ1-4; a possible D gene is TRBD1 (6 bases). From germline, CDR1 is MNHEY and CDR2 SMNVEV (reference sequence). The CDR3 totals 14 residues. V dropped 3 bases and J dropped 6 bases, with 11 bases sitting between them.

This clonotype was recorded a few times. The V call is TRBV7-8, the J call TRBJ1-5; 9 positions match TRBD1. Trimming took 5 bases from V and 2 from J; bases not matched to a gene: 28. This CDR3 is built from 23 residues. The germline CDR1 and CDR2 sequences are SGHVS and FQNEAQ. This chain's CDR3 is CASSPYSGTGRSPPLRGNQPQHF. The DNA of the CDR3 is TGTGCCAGCAGCCCGTATTCCGGGACAGGGAGGTCCCCCCCTCTCCGAGGCAATCAGCCCCAGCATTTT.

The chain carries TRBV25-1 and TRBJ1-1, with a tentative D call TRBD1 (5 bases). V lost 2 bases, J lost 7 bases, and 20 bases lay in between. CDR1 is MGHDK, CDR2 SYGVNS, per germline. CDR3 length: 16 amino acids. CDR3 residues: CASSENRRAGFDEAFF. CDR3 nucleotides: TGTGCCAGCAGTGAAAATCGAAGGGCAGGGTTTGATGAAGCTTTCTTT. Supplemented by reference TRBV25-1 and TRBJ1-1, the full variable domain reads EADIYQTPRYLVIGTGKKITLECSQTMGHDKMYWYQQDPGMELHLIHYSYGVNSTEKGDLSSESTVSRIRTEHFPLTLESARPSHTSQYLCASSENRRAGFDEAFFGQGTRLTVV.

A few counts support this clonotype. The chain carries TRBV20-1 and TRBJ2-3; a weak D match, TRBD2 (6 bases). V was cut by 3 bases and J by 1 base, with 14 bases left in between. This CDR3 is built from 15 residues. The germline CDR1 and CDR2 sequences are DFQATT and SNEGSKA (reference sequence). The CDR3 spells CSASKGTARTDTQYF. In DNA form, the CDR3 reads TGCAGTGCTAGTAAGGGGACTGCCCGCACAGATACGCAGTATTTT.

The chain is built from TRBV20-1 and TRBJ1-4, with D possibly being TRBD1 (5 bases). The germline V gene has CDR1 DFQATT and CDR2 SNEGSKA (reference sequence). The CDR3 runs 15 residues. Trimming stripped 2 bases from V and 8 bases from J, with 18 bases between. Here the CDR3 reads CSARLPKGTGEKLFF. Written as DNA, the CDR3 is TGCAGTGCTAGACTCCCGAAGGGGACGGGGGAAAAACTGTTTTTT.

The V gene is TRBV29-1, the J gene TRBJ2-7, with D maybe TRBD2 (5 bases). Per the germline V gene, CDR1 is SQVTM and CDR2 is ANQGSEA. The CDR3 is 12 residues long. With 8 bases removed from V and 1 base from J, the gap between germline ends came to 12 bases. CDR3 region: CSLGGYSYEQYF. The CDR3 DNA follows: TGCAGCTTAGGAGGCTATTCCTACGAGCAGTACTTC.

This clonotype was counted ten times or more. V and J are TRBV14 and TRBJ1-1; 8 bases match TRBD1. The CDR3 runs 16 residues. Germline V CDR1 and CDR2: SGHDN, FVKESK. After removal of 4 bases from V and 4 bases from J, the junction contained 11 bases not matched to a gene. The CDR3 here is CASSRAGTGRATEAFF. In DNA form, the CDR3 reads TGTGCCAGCAGCCGCGCCGGGACAGGCAGAGCCACTGAAGCTTTCTTT.

This clonotype occurred many times. This sequence joins TRBV10-2 and TRBJ2-5; the D call may be TRBD1 or TRBD2 (5 bases each). Trimming stripped 0 bases from V and 1 base from J, with 9 bases between. Germline CDR1 and CDR2: WSHSY and SAAADI. The CDR3 has 15 amino acids. CDR3 protein: CASSESTGAQETQYF. CDR3 nucleotides: TGCGCCAGCAGTGAGTCGACCGGGGCCCAAGAGACCCAGTACTTC.

The sample holds many counts of this clonotype. The chain has TRBV7-2 and TRBJ2-7; D is perhaps TRBD2 (6 bases). Per the germline V gene, CDR1 is SGHTA and CDR2 is FQGNSA. The CDR3 contains 17 residues. V dropped 5 bases and J dropped 7 bases, with 27 bases sitting between them. CDR3 sequence reads: CASSLLPLAPGQEEQYF. The CDR3 nucleotides read TGTGCCAGCAGCCTCCTTCCCCTAGCGCCAGGGCAGGAGGAGCAGTACTTC.